Shown below are 29 T cell receptor beta chains from a single sample sequenced in a study of neurological immune-mediated disorders. TCRdb reprocessed the 5' RACE reads via MiXCR and lists one record per CDR3 protein. The table shows fewer than 45,000 distinct CDR3 sequences, with roughly 7% occurring only once. The material sequenced was PBMCs. The receptors stem from a woman between 40 and 50 years old in good health.

The V gene is TRBV20-1, the J gene TRBJ2-5; unclear D gene. Trimming took 6 bases from V and 2 from J, leaving 16 bases between them. The CDR3 loop spans 14 amino acids. CDR1 DFQATT and CDR2 SNEGSKA come from the germline V gene (reference sequence). This chain's CDR3 is CSANPPRPQETQYF. The CDR3 bases are TGCAGTGCGAATCCTCCTCGGCCTCAAGAGACCCAGTACTTC.

This clonotype occurred many times. This rearrangement joins TRBV24-1 to TRBJ2-5; tentative D call: TRBD1 (5 bases). Per the germline V gene, CDR1 is KGHDR and CDR2 is SFDVKD. Trimming removed 6 bases at V and 1 base at J, with 11 bases between. The CDR3 totals 14 residues. CDR3 sequence: CATSPRTSQETQYF. The CDR3 DNA sequence: TGTGCCACCAGTCCACGGACATCCCAAGAGACCCAGTACTTC.

This clonotype has ten or more counts. The chain employs TRBV3-1 and TRBJ2-5; 9 bases are a match to TRBD2. The V and J ends lost 1 base and 5 bases, in that order; junction bases with no gene match: 8. The CDR3 sequence is 16 residues long. Germline V gene sequence: CDR1 LGHDT, CDR2 YNNKEL (reference sequence). CDR3 loop: CASSQGASGVAETQYF. The CDR3 DNA is TGTGCCAGCAGCCAAGGGGCTAGCGGGGTAGCGGAGACCCAGTACTTC.

This clonotype was seen many times. The gene calls are TRBV7-9 and TRBJ2-3; 7 nucleotides align to TRBD1. V dropped 5 bases and J dropped 2; count of bases not matched to a gene: 4. This CDR3 is built from 14 residues. Per the germline V gene, CDR1 is SEHNR and CDR2 is FQNEAQ (reference sequence). CDR3 DNA sequence: TGTGCCAGCAGCGGGGACAGAGACACAGATACGCAGTATTTT. Its protein product is CASSGDRDTDTQYF.

At least ten counts were recorded for this clonotype. The chain employs TRBV2 and TRBJ1-5; no definite D call. The CDR3 loop spans 13 amino acids. Trimming removed 3 bases at V and 4 bases at J, with 7 bases between. Germline lookup yields CDR1 SNHLY and CDR2 FYNNEI. This CDR3 is CASSEAINQPQHF. The CDR3 nucleotides are TGTGCCAGCAGTGAGGCGATAAATCAGCCCCAGCATTTT. The whole variable domain, remainder taken from reference TRBV2 and TRBJ1-5, is EPEVTQTPSHQVTQMGQEVILRCVPISNHLYFYWYRQILGQKVEFLVSFYNNEISEKSEIFDDQFSVERPDGSNFTLKIRSTKLEDSAMYFCASSEAINQPQHFGDGTRLSIL.

A word on this clonotype: Relative to the germline gene, one junction end is altered; a read error may explain this. The chain uses TRBV5-1 and TRBJ1-5; TRBD1 is a possible D gene (5 bases). Germline V lookup: CDR1 SGHRS, CDR2 YFSETQ. The CDR3 totals 15 residues. The CDR3 here is CASSPDGAQNQPQHF. The CDR3 nucleotides are TGCGCCAGCAGCCCCGATGGGGCGCAGAATCAGCCTCAGCATTTT.

This clonotype was found many times. The chain couples TRBV10-3 to TRBJ2-5; 10 bases match TRBD1. V gave up 0 bases and J gave up 4 bases; unmatched junction bases: 5. Germline CDR1 is ENHRY and CDR2 is SYGVKD. The CDR3 totals 16 residues. The CDR3 spells CAISESGTGERETQYF. The CDR3 DNA reads TGTGCCATCAGTGAGTCGGGGACAGGGGAGAGAGAGACCCAGTACTTC.

This clonotype was found many times. The chain is built from TRBV24-1 and TRBJ1-6; no firm D call. CDR1 KGHDR and CDR2 SFDVKD come from the germline V gene. V was pared by 6 bases and J by 7 bases, with 9 bases between. This CDR3 is 13 amino acids long. CDR3 protein: CATSRTPNSPLHF. The CDR3 DNA sequence: TGTGCCACCAGTAGAACACCGAATTCACCCCTCCACTTT.

The sample holds many counts of this clonotype. The chain carries TRBV5-1 and TRBJ2-2; D uncertain. V lost 3 bases, J lost 4 bases, and 4 bases lay in between. The length of the CDR3 is 12 residues. Germline values: CDR1 SGHRS, CDR2 YFSETQ. CDR3 nucleotides: TGCGCCAGCAGCTGGGGCACCGGGGAGCTGTTTTTT. Translating gives CASSWGTGELFF.

This clonotype appeared many times. The chain combines TRBV28 with TRBJ2-2; D is possibly TRBD1 (6 bases). Trimming removed 5 bases from V and 2 bases from J, with 12 bases in between. Germline CDR1 MDHEN, CDR2 SYDVKM. The CDR3 has 15 residues. The CDR3 nucleotides are TGTGCCAGCAGTGTACCGGGACAAAACACCGGGGAGCTGTTTTTT. This sequence encodes CASSVPGQNTGELFF.

This clonotype occurred many times. The chain carries TRBV5-1 and TRBJ2-1; 10 bases are shared with TRBD2. The J segment lost 6 bases and the V segment lost 0 bases, leaving 9 bases of the junction unmatched. The CDR3 covers 17 residues. Germline V gene sequence: CDR1 SGHRS, CDR2 YFSETQ. In nucleotides, the CDR3 is TGCGCCAGCAGCTTGGAAGGTAGCGGGGGGTTCTTCAATGAGCAGTTCTTC. Translated, it gives CASSLEGSGGFFNEQFF.

In this sample, this clonotype turned up many times. The chain carries TRBV6-6 and TRBJ1-4; possible D gene TRBD1, 5 bases. Per the germline V gene, CDR1 is MNHNY and CDR2 is SVGAGI (reference sequence). V was trimmed by 6 bases and J by 6 bases, leaving 14 bases between them. This CDR3 contains 14 residues. CDR3: CASRVAGVDEKLFF. In DNA form, the CDR3 reads TGTGCCAGCAGGGTGGCGGGGGTTGATGAAAAACTGTTTTTT.

This clonotype was found many times. The chain has TRBV20-1 and TRBJ1-1, with 7 bases aligning to TRBD1. The germline V gene encodes CDR1 DFQATT and CDR2 SNEGSKA (reference sequence). The J segment lost 6 bases and the V segment lost 5 bases, leaving 6 bases of the junction unmatched. The CDR3 has 12 residues. The CDR3 region has the DNA TGCAGTGCTTTAACACAGGGGTCTGAAGCTTTCTTT. Amino acid sequence: CSALTQGSEAFF.

This clonotype showed up many times. The CDR3 bases are TGCGCCAGCAGCCCTCGAGGACAGATCACCCAGTACTTC. It translates to CASSPRGQITQYF. The rearrangement uses TRBV4-1 and TRBJ2-5; possibly TRBD1 for D (6 bases). This CDR3 has 13 residues. Germline loops: CDR1 MGHRA, CDR2 YSYEKL. V was clipped by 4 bases and J by 8 bases, with 14 bases between them.

The J gene is TRBJ2-2, the V gene TRBV4-1; D is perhaps TRBD1 (6 bases). The CDR3 runs 20 residues. Germline V lookup: CDR1 MGHRA, CDR2 YSYEKL. V was cut by 0 bases and J by 0 bases, with 20 bases left in between. CDR3 amino acids: CASSQDFGQGPHSNTGELFF. The DNA for the CDR3 is TGCGCCAGCAGCCAAGATTTCGGCCAGGGGCCACATTCGAACACCGGGGAGCTGTTTTTT.

This rearrangement joins TRBV5-6 to TRBJ2-3; D may be TRBD2 (5 bases). This CDR3 spans 13 amino acids. Per the germline V gene, CDR1 is SGHDT and CDR2 is YYEEEE. V lost 0 bases to trimming and J lost 6 bases, with 8 bases between them. The CDR3 bases are TGTGCCAGCAGCTTGGGGTGGAGGGATACGCAGTATTTT. Protein: CASSLGWRDTQYF.

There are many counts of this clonotype. The rearrangement links TRBV29-1 to TRBJ1-1; TRBD1 is a possible D gene (5 bases). The length of the CDR3 is 13 residues. The V gene lost 7 bases and the J gene lost 0 bases, with 12 bases spanning the gap. Germline V gene data show CDR1 as SQVTM and CDR2 as ANQGSEA. The CDR3: CSGQTELNTEAFF. The CDR3 DNA reads as TGCAGCGGACAGACAGAGTTGAACACTGAAGCTTTCTTT.

This clonotype has just a few counts. V gene TRBV7-2 combines with J gene TRBJ1-2; D gene unclear. This CDR3 spans 14 amino acids. Germline CDR1 SGHTA, CDR2 FQGNSA. The ends were cut back, 5 bases at V and 8 bases at J, with 18 bases in the middle. The CDR3 nucleotides read TGTGCCAGCAGCCCGGATGGTAGGGCCAGCGGCTACACCTTC. Translation: CASSPDGRASGYTF.

This clonotype was recorded at least ten times. The J gene is TRBJ1-5, the V gene TRBV4-1, with 9 bases fitting TRBD1. Germline lookup yields CDR1 MGHRA and CDR2 YSYEKL. V lost 1 base to trimming and J lost 1 base; unmatched junction nucleotides: 8. This CDR3 spans 18 amino acids. CDR3 bases: TGCGCCAGCAGCCAAGTCTTCGGGACAGGGAGAAGCAATCAGCCCCAGCATTTT. Protein: CASSQVFGTGRSNQPQHF.

This clonotype was counted many times. J is TRBJ2-2 and V is TRBV7-8; D call uncertain. Germline assignment: CDR1 SGHVS and CDR2 FQNEAQ. CDR3 length: 14 residues. The ends were cut back, 7 bases at V and 1 base at J, with 10 bases in the middle. This chain's CDR3 is CASTWYKNTGELFF. DNA of the CDR3: TGTGCCAGCACTTGGTACAAGAACACCGGGGAGCTGTTTTTT.

This chain joins TRBV20-1 and TRBJ2-3, with TRBD2 as a possible D gene (6 bases). The CDR3 sequence is 14 residues long. Deletions cut 0 bases from V and 5 bases from J, with 12 bases between. CDR1 and CDR2 from the germline V gene are DFQATT and SNEGSKA (reference sequence). CDR3 sequence: CSAREGRPGDTQYF. DNA of the CDR3: TGCAGTGCTAGAGAGGGGAGGCCGGGAGATACGCAGTATTTT.

This clonotype was seen repeatedly, ten times or more. The chain combines TRBV27 with TRBJ1-1; D is possibly TRBD1 (5 bases). Germline-derived CDR1 and CDR2 are MNHEY and SMNVEV (reference sequence). Trimming removed 6 bases at V and 1 base at J, with 9 bases between. This CDR3 is 13 amino acids long. The chain's CDR3 is CASRGRKNTEAFF. The CDR3, as DNA: TGTGCCAGCAGGGGACGGAAGAACACTGAAGCTTTCTTT.

This clonotype was recorded many times. The genes are TRBV7-9 and TRBJ1-3; no firm D call. Germline CDR1 reads SEHNR; CDR2 reads FQNEAQ (reference sequence). The CDR3 consists of 15 residues. Trimming took 1 base from V and 7 from J, leaving 14 bases between them. Here the CDR3 reads CASSLGSGPWNTIYF. The CDR3, as DNA: TGTGCCAGCAGCTTAGGGTCAGGCCCCTGGAACACCATATATTTT.

The table lists this clonotype with many counts. The rearrangement links TRBV28 to TRBJ2-2, with 8 bases lining up with TRBD1. Trimming removed 3 bases from V and 5 bases from J; junction bases left unmatched: 5. This CDR3 is built from 15 residues. In germline, CDR1 is MDHEN, CDR2 SYDVKM. The CDR3 DNA reads as TGTGCCAGCAGTTTTCGACAGGGGACGACCGGGGAGCTGTTTTTT. It codes for CASSFRQGTTGELFF.

The table lists this clonotype with a few counts. The chain carries TRBV20-1 and TRBJ2-1; D is possibly TRBD1 (5 bases). Germline V gene data show CDR1 as DFQATT and CDR2 as SNEGSKA (reference sequence). Trimming cost V 6 bases and J 9 bases, with 12 bases left between them. The CDR3 spans 11 residues. Written as DNA, the CDR3 is TGCAGTGCGGTAGGGGTCGGTGAGCAGTTCTTC. Residues: CSAVGVGEQFF.

This clonotype was seen ten or more times. The chain joins TRBV25-1 to TRBJ1-5, with D perhaps matching TRBD1 (6 bases). Between the trimmed V and J ends, which lost 6 bases and 7 bases, there was a span of 10 bases. Germline CDR1 MGHDK, CDR2 SYGVNS. The CDR3 has 12 amino acids. CDR3: CASSRGGQPQHF. The CDR3 nucleotides are TGTGCCAGCAGCAGGGGAGGACAGCCCCAGCATTTT. The full variable domain, with the rest looked up from reference TRBV25-1 and TRBJ1-5, is EADIYQTPRYLVIGTGKKITLECSQTMGHDKMYWYQQDPGMELHLIHYSYGVNSTEKGDLSSESTVSRIRTEHFPLTLESARPSHTSQYLCASSRGGQPQHFGDGTRLSIL.

This clonotype was recorded at least ten times. V is TRBV28 and J is TRBJ2-7; no definite D call. CDR3 length: 13 amino acids. In germline, CDR1 is MDHEN, CDR2 SYDVKM. Trimming cost V 6 bases and J 3 bases, with 12 bases left between them. The CDR3: CASSLDGSYEQYF. The CDR3, as DNA: TGTGCCAGCAGCCTCGACGGAAGCTACGAGCAGTACTTC.

This clonotype came up many times. The chain uses TRBV6-4 and TRBJ2-1, with 12 bases identical to TRBD2. The ends lost 6 bases at V and 8 bases at J; junction bases unmatched: 8. The germline gives CDR1 MRHNA, CDR2 SNTAGT. This CDR3 comprises 15 residues. CDR3 sequence reads: CASSSSSGGAYEQFF. Here the CDR3 DNA reads TGTGCCAGCAGCTCCTCTAGCGGGGGGGCCTATGAGCAGTTCTTC.

Many counts were recorded for this clonotype. V is TRBV7-3 and J is TRBJ2-1; D ambiguous. Trimming shortened V by 5 bases and J by 12 bases, and 17 bases separated the two germline ends. Germline-derived CDR1 and CDR2 are SGHTA and FQGTGA. This CDR3 comprises 13 residues. The CDR3 DNA is TGTGCCAGCAGCCTGGAGAGTCCGAGCAGGCAGTTCTTC. Protein: CASSLESPSRQFF.